This T cell receptor (beta chain) is from a study of T cell clonotyping in hematopoietic cell transplantation. Findings and limits, study-wide: Cells were unsorted, so CD4 and CD8 contributions were not separated. After transplant, recipient diversity fell while pathologically expanded clonotypes grew through day 180. Higher Inverse Simpson Index values in graft donor and pretransplant recipient predicted broader posttransplant TCR diversity.

Time point of the sample: recipient sample about 28 days before transplant, after cytoreduction. Recipient blood drawn about 28 days pretransplant and days 30, 100, 180 after. The protocol was immunoSEQ multiplex PCR, while the TCRdb copy is restricted to in-frame clones and leaves out a portion. The sample has approximately 30,000 clones, under 90% seen once. As to this clone: As yet, its antigen is unknown.

The sequencing here drew on peripheral blood mononuclear cells, taken before stem cell transplant. The origin of this receptor is a man aged 35 to 55 with acute myeloid leukemia. Some clones in this sample may be carry-over from other donors' samples.

CDR3 region: CASSADRGGYGEQYF. In DNA form, the CDR3 reads TGTGCCAGCAGCGCGGACAGGGGCGGATATGGCGAGCAGTACTTC. The chain recombines TRBV9 with TRBJ2-7; TRBD1 matches at 9 bases. Trimming removed 3 bases from V and 6 bases from J; junction bases left unmatched: 10. From germline, CDR1 is SGDLS and CDR2 YYNGEE. The CDR3 runs 15 residues.